These 14 T cell receptor beta chains came from one sample sequenced in a study of OX40 agonist ivuxolimab in advanced cancers. The protocol was immunoSEQ multiplex PCR, while the TCRdb copy is restricted to in-frame clones and leaves out a portion. The sample consists of 95,000 to 150,000 clones, around 95% of them appearing once. The sequenced sample was CD4+ or CD8+ T cells sorted from blood, obtained in a trial of the OX40 agonist ivuxolimab. The receptors here all came from an adult with an advanced solid tumor such as melanoma, head and neck, liver or kidney cancer.

The V and J genes are TRBV18 and TRBJ2-7; TRBD1 aligns across 9 bases. With V trimmed by 6 bases and J by 6 bases, 9 bases remained unmatched. The CDR3 totals 14 residues. Looked up from germline, CDR1 is KGHSH and CDR2 is LQKENI. CDR3 DNA: TGTGCCAGCTCCCGGCCGGGACAGGGTGCCGAGCAGTACTTC. Translation: CASSRPGQGAEQYF.

V and J are TRBV11-2 and TRBJ2-3; D ambiguous. The V gene lost 2 bases and the J gene lost 6 bases, with 9 bases spanning the gap. Germline assignment: CDR1 SGHAT and CDR2 FQNNGV. CDR3 length: 13 residues. The CDR3 DNA reads as TGTGCCAGCAGCTTATCCAGGTGGGATACGCAGTATTTT. This translates into CASSLSRWDTQYF.

The genes are TRBV28 and TRBJ1-2; TRBD1 matches at 7 bases. The CDR3 consists of 13 residues. V was clipped by 4 bases and J by 4 bases; unmatched bases: 3. Germline values: CDR1 MDHEN, CDR2 SYDVKM. Written as DNA, the CDR3 is TGTGCCAGCAGTTCGAGACAGGGCTATGGCTACACCTTC. Encoded protein: CASSSRQGYGYTF.

The chain couples TRBV18 to TRBJ2-7; 9 positions match TRBD2. This CDR3 has 18 residues. The trim removed 6 bases at V and 4 bases at J, leaving 19 bases unmatched. Germline CDR1 reads KGHSH; CDR2 reads LQKENI. The CDR3 region has the DNA TGTGCCAGCTCCCAGGGCACTACAACCGGGACTAGCACATACGAGCAGTACTTC. Amino acids: CASSQGTTTGTSTYEQYF.

The genes are TRBV29-1 and TRBJ1-2; 7 bases are shared with TRBD1. Trimming removed 5 bases from V and 4 bases from J; junction bases left unmatched: 10. The CDR3 extends over 14 amino acids. Germline CDR1 SQVTM, CDR2 ANQGSEA. CDR3 DNA: TGCAGCGTTCGACAGGGAGGGTCGGGCTATGGCTACACCTTC. Translation gives CSVRQGGSGYGYTF.

The CDR3 coding sequence is TGTGCCAGCTCACCACAGGTTCAAAACACCGGGGAGCTGTTTTTT. It is translated as CASSPQVQNTGELFF. This chain joins TRBV18 and TRBJ2-2; no clear D. Trimming shortened V by 1 base and J by 2 bases, and 8 bases separated the two germline ends. Germline CDR1 KGHSH, CDR2 LQKENI. The CDR3 consists of 15 residues.

The rearrangement uses TRBV5-1 and TRBJ1-2; 9 bases fit TRBD1. After removal of 3 bases from V and 4 bases from J, the junction contained 10 bases not matched to a gene. CDR3 length: 16 residues. Germline V gives CDR1 SGHRS, CDR2 YFSETQ. The CDR3, as DNA: TGCGCCAGCAGCTCCTCCCCGGGACAGGGCGGCTATGGCTACACCTTC. Protein: CASSSSPGQGGYGYTF.

As to this clone: At the DNA level, this CDR3 is encoded by other sequences in the same sample as well. This chain links TRBV6-5 with TRBJ1-2, with D tentatively TRBD1 (5 bases). V shed 5 bases and J shed 0 bases, with 10 bases lying between them. Germline-derived CDR1 and CDR2 are MNHEY and SVGAGI. The CDR3 covers 14 residues. The DNA of the CDR3 is TGTGCCAGCAGTCGGGACCGGTCTAACTATGGCTACACCTTC. Residues: CASSRDRSNYGYTF.

Of note for this clone: The sample holds other DNA sequences that translate to the same CDR3. J is TRBJ1-1 and V is TRBV18, with D perhaps matching TRBD1 (5 bases). V dropped 2 bases and J dropped 3 bases, with 10 bases sitting between them. This CDR3 has 14 residues. Germline V gene sequence: CDR1 KGHSH, CDR2 LQKENI. Written as DNA, the CDR3 is TGTGCCAGCTCACCAGGGGGTAGTGACACTGAAGCTTTCTTT. Translating it yields CASSPGGSDTEAFF.

V and J are TRBV6-5 and TRBJ1-6, with D maybe TRBD1 (6 bases). The germline V gene encodes CDR1 MNHEY and CDR2 SVGAGI. The CDR3 loop spans 15 amino acids. Deletions cut 6 bases from V and 5 bases from J, with 14 bases between. The CDR3 DNA is TGTGCCAGCAGCCACCTCAGGGGAAATAATTCACCCCTCCACTTT. This translates into CASSHLRGNNSPLHF.

The chain combines TRBV7-2 with TRBJ2-3; D is ambiguous. This CDR3 comprises 14 residues. From germline, CDR1 is SGHTA and CDR2 FQGNSA. The V end was cut by 2 bases, the J end by 5 bases, with 11 bases between. CDR3 in amino acids: CASSLPLRLDTQYF. The CDR3 DNA is TGTGCCAGCAGCTTACCCTTGAGGCTAGATACGCAGTATTTT.

This clone showed up just once. This chain links TRBV5-6 with TRBJ2-1; a weak D match, TRBD2 (6 bases). CDR1 is SGHDT, CDR2 YYEEEE, per germline. Trimming removed 3 bases at V and 12 bases at J, with 13 bases between. CDR3 length: 12 residues. CDR3 loop: CASSWAGGGQFF. The CDR3 coding sequence is TGTGCCAGCAGCTGGGCCGGGGGAGGGCAGTTCTTC. The whole variable domain, remainder taken from reference TRBV5-6 and TRBJ2-1, is DAGVTQSPTHLIKTRGQQVTLRCSPKSGHDTVSWYQQALGQGPQFIFQYYEEEERQRGNFPDRFSGHQFPNYSSELNVNALLLGDSALYLCASSWAGGGQFFGPGTRLTVL.

CDR3 sequence: CASRRGDRGPDTQYF. As DNA, the CDR3 is TGCGCCAGCAGAAGGGGAGACAGGGGGCCAGATACGCAGTATTTT. The V call is TRBV5-1, the J call TRBJ2-3; 10 bases map to TRBD1. Germline CDR1 SGHRS, CDR2 YFSETQ. The trim removed 5 bases at V and 4 bases at J, leaving 7 bases unmatched. The CDR3 extends over 15 amino acids.

The V and J genes are TRBV21-1 and TRBJ2-4; the D call TRBD1 from the table was never checked on the DNA. TRBV21-1 is a documented pseudogene. The CDR3 totals 13 residues. DNA for the CDR3: TGTGCCAGCCTTACAGGGGGCGGGAACATTCAGTACTTC. As protein: CASLTGGGNIQYF.